What follows are 5 T cell receptor beta chains derived from one specimen sequenced in a study of T cell responses to AZD1222 COVID-19 vaccine. The protocol was immunoSEQ multiplex PCR, while the TCRdb copy is restricted to in-frame clones and leaves out a portion. The data contain about 110,000 clones, approximately 90% of them singletons. Here the sequenced sample was peripheral blood, taken on day 0 of MenACWY control vaccination. Receptor source: an adult in good health.

This clone showed up just a few times. The chain employs TRBV30 and TRBJ1-2; the D is unclear. This CDR3 has 13 amino acids. The germline gives CDR1 GTSNPN, CDR2 SVGIG (reference sequence). Deletions cut 1 base from V and 4 bases from J, with 10 bases between. In DNA, the CDR3 is TGTGCCTGGAGTGAGGCAGCCTTCTATGGCTACACCTTC. Translating gives CAWSEAAFYGYTF.

The J gene is TRBJ2-7, the V gene TRBV28; 7 positions agree with TRBD2. J gave up 2 bases and V 4 bases, and 14 bases lay outside the gene matches. The CDR3 length is 17 residues. The germline V gene encodes CDR1 MDHEN and CDR2 SYDVKM. For the CDR3, the DNA is TGTGCCAGCAGTTCTCATTGGGTTGGGGGGGAGACCTACGAGCAGTACTTC. Its translation is CASSSHWVGGETYEQYF. Variable domain in full (rest from reference TRBV28 and TRBJ2-7): DVKVTQSSRYLVKRTGEKVFLECVQDMDHENMFWYRQDPGLGLRLIYFSYDVKMKEKGDIPEGYSVSREKKERFSLILESASTNQTSMYLCASSSHWVGGETYEQYFGPGTRLTVT.

For the CDR3, the DNA is TGTGCCAGCAGCCAAGATGCTAGCGGGGGGGCAAATGAGCAGTTCTTC. This encodes CASSQDASGGANEQFF. The V and J genes are TRBV4-2 and TRBJ2-1; the match to TRBD2 covers 12 bases. The CDR3 contains 16 residues. V lost 0 bases to trimming and J lost 7 bases; unmatched junction nucleotides: 4. Germline CDR1 is LGHNA and CDR2 is YNFKEQ.

The gene calls are TRBV15 and TRBJ1-6; the D is unclear. CDR1 LNHNV and CDR2 YYDKDF come from the germline V gene (reference sequence). V lost 1 base, J lost 5 bases, and 15 bases lay in between. The CDR3 length is 17 residues. The CDR3: CATSRGPGVTNNSPLHF. The CDR3 region has the DNA TGTGCCACCAGCAGAGGTCCGGGAGTCACCAATAATTCACCCCTCCACTTT.

The chain has TRBV7-3 and TRBJ2-1, with TRBD2 matching over 10 bases. CDR1 SGHTA and CDR2 FQGTGA come from the germline V gene. J lost 9 bases, V lost 7 bases, and 9 bases had no gene match. The CDR3 sequence is 14 residues long. The CDR3 DNA reads as TGTGCCAGCATCCTAGCGGGGGAGCGAGGTGAGCAGTTCTTC. Protein sequence: CASILAGERGEQFF.